This TCR beta chain appears in the sequencing data of a study of shared clonotypes between healthy human individuals. V lost 4 bases to trimming and J lost 6 bases, with 16 bases between them. Germline V gene sequence: CDR1 SNHLY, CDR2 FYNNEI. CDR3 length: 14 residues. The data were produced by immunoSEQ multiplex PCR, yet TCRdb's version contains in-frame clones alone and is incomplete. The sample carries about 1 million clones, about 75% recorded once. This receptor was taken from a man between 18 and 35 years old in good health. Sequencing input: memory CD4+ T cells sorted from blood. Described subset: CD45RA-negative fraction. The genes are TRBV2 and TRBJ2-7; D might be TRBD1 (5 bases). DNA of the CDR3: TGTGCCAGCAGTGCTTTGGCAGGGTCGAGCGAGCAGTACTTC. Translating gives CASSALAGSSEQYF.